These T cell receptor beta chains were read from a single sample in a study of cytomegalovirus exposure and HLA in healthy donors. TCRdb keeps only in-frame clones here, not all; method: immunoSEQ multiplex PCR. This table has about 130,000 clones, around three quarters appearing once. Source material: PBMCs. The receptors come from a man between 35 and 55 years old in good health and CMV-seronegative. Each CDR3 is given with its conserved first and last residue. The D gene is left open where the match is weak. A clone size is listed for some rows: how often the clone was seen (once, few, many), or a class if it is expanded.

v_call	d_call	clone_size	j_call	cdr3_nt	cdr3_aa
TRBV6-6	TRBD1	few	TRBJ1-5	TGTGCCAGCTGCAGCGGGACAGGGAGCCAGCCCCAGCATTTT	CASCSGTGSQPQHF
TRBV11-3	-	-	TRBJ1-2	TGTGCCAGCAGCTGGGGGGAACAATACTATGGCTACACCTTC	CASSWGEQYYGYTF
TRBV9	TRBD2	-	TRBJ2-1	TGTGCCAGCAGCACCGGGACTAGCGGGAGGCCGAGCTCCTACAATGAGCAGTTCTTC	CASSTGTSGRPSSYNEQFF
TRBV7-8	TRBD1	-	TRBJ2-5	TGTGCCAGCAGCTTAGATTGGGACAGCACAGCGCAAGAGACCCAGTACTTC	CASSLDWDSTAQETQYF
TRBV7-2	TRBD2	-	TRBJ2-7	TGTGCCAGCAGCTGGGGCGGGAGCTCCTACGAGCAGTACTTC	CASSWGGSSYEQYF
TRBV7-9	-	few	TRBJ1-1	TGTGCCAGCAGCACACAGGGTAACACTGAAGCTTTCTTT	CASSTQGNTEAFF
TRBV9	-	-	TRBJ1-1	TGTGCCAGCAGCGTGGGGGGGCCAAACACTGAAGCTTTCTTT	CASSVGGPNTEAFF
TRBV10-1	TRBD1	once	TRBJ1-5	TGCGCCAGCAGGACAGGGAATAGCAATCAGCCCCAGCATTTT	CASRTGNSNQPQHF
TRBV18	-	-	TRBJ1-5	TGTGCCAGCTCCCTAAGGGGGATCAATCAGCCCCAGCATTTT	CASSLRGINQPQHF
TRBV11-3	-	-	TRBJ2-7	TGTGCCAGCAGCTTTCGGCTAGCCTTCTACGAGCAGTACTTC	CASSFRLAFYEQYF
TRBV10-2	-	-	TRBJ1-2	TGCGCCAGCATAGACTCGGGTTATGGCTACACCTTC	CASIDSGYGYTF
TRBV5-1	TRBD1	-	TRBJ2-5	TGCGCCAGCAGCTTGGGGACAGGACAAGAGACCCAGTACTTC	CASSLGTGQETQYF
TRBV6-1	TRBD1	few	TRBJ1-5	TGTGCCAGCAGTGAAGTGGTGGACAGGGGGCTCAATCAGCCCCAGCATTTT	CASSEVVDRGLNQPQHF
TRBV7-2	TRBD2	few	TRBJ2-2	TGTGCCAGCAGCCGATGGGCTAGCGGGAGGGTGGGAACCGGGGAGCTGTTTTTT	CASSRWASGRVGTGELFF
TRBV4-3	TRBD2	-	TRBJ2-2	TGCGCCAGCAGCCAAGATCCCGGGGGGGTCACCGGGGAGCTGTTTTTT	CASSQDPGGVTGELFF
TRBV30	TRBD1	once	TRBJ2-7	TGTGCCTGGGGGCAGGGGGCCGGCGAGCAGTACTTC	CAWGQGAGEQYF
TRBV5-1	-	-	TRBJ2-5	TGCGCCAGCAGCTTGGCCACAGACAGGATGCAAGAGACCCAGTACTTC	CASSLATDRMQETQYF
TRBV6-5	-	-	TRBJ2-7	TGTGCCAGCAGTCCGCCGGGGGAGTCCTGGGAGCAGTACTTC	CASSPPGESWEQYF
TRBV5-1	-	-	TRBJ2-3	TGCGCCAGCAGCTTTGGACAGAGCACAGATACGCAGTATTTT	CASSFGQSTDTQYF
TRBV11-2	TRBD1	-	TRBJ2-6	TGTGCCAGCAGCCAAAGGACAGGAAGACTTAGTGGGGCCAACGTCCTGACTTTC	CASSQRTGRLSGANVLTF
TRBV5-1	TRBD1	-	TRBJ1-2	TGCGCCAGCAGCCCTGACAGGGTGTGGGGCTACACCTTC	CASSPDRVWGYTF
TRBV29-1	TRBD1	-	TRBJ2-5	TGCAGCGTTTTCACAGGGGGCGGAGAGACCCAGTACTTC	CSVFTGGGETQYF